Following are 32 T cell receptor beta chains from one sample sequenced in a study of cytomegalovirus exposure and HLA in healthy donors. With 60 Vbeta and 13 Jbeta primers, the PCR was carried out. Sequencing used immunoSEQ multiplex PCR; TCRdb keeps in-frame clones, though not all of them. This sample has 90,000 to 120,000 clones, with around three quarters found just once. The specimen was PBMCs. These receptor sequences come from a female donor in good health and CMV-seropositive.

This rearrangement joins TRBV2 to TRBJ2-2; 8 nucleotides match TRBD1. J lost 6 bases, V lost 7 bases, and 4 bases had no gene match. The CDR3 sequence is 13 residues long. CDR1 and CDR2 from the germline V gene are SNHLY and FYNNEI. As DNA, the CDR3 is TGTGCCAGCAAACAGGGGGTACCCGGGGAGCTGTTTTTT. Encoded protein: CASKQGVPGELFF.

This chain connects TRBV6-5 to TRBJ1-4; a possible D gene is TRBD1 (5 bases). The CDR3 sequence is 15 residues long. In germline, CDR1 is MNHEY, CDR2 SVGAGI. Between the trimmed V and J ends, which lost 0 bases and 6 bases, there was a span of 11 bases. This CDR3 reads CASSYSPGMYEKLFF. In nucleotides, the CDR3 is TGTGCCAGCAGTTACTCGCCAGGGATGTATGAAAAACTGTTTTTT.

The genes are TRBV2 and TRBJ2-7; 10 nucleotides agree with TRBD1. Trimming cost V 7 bases and J 5 bases; bases outside gene matches: 8. Germline CDR1 SNHLY, CDR2 FYNNEI. The CDR3 is made up of 14 amino acids. For the CDR3, the DNA is TGTGCCAGCATTCCCGGGACAGGGGTCCACGAGCAGTACTTC. Protein: CASIPGTGVHEQYF.

In the case of this clone: At one end, the junction sequence differs from germline, possibly due to a read error. The rearrangement joins TRBV10-1 to TRBJ2-7; possibly TRBD1 for D (6 bases). Germline V gives CDR1 WNHNN, CDR2 SYGVQD (reference sequence). The CDR3 is 15 amino acids. CDR3 sequence (DNA): TGCGTCAGCAGTCGAGTGCAGGGGACCCGGGGAGAGCAGTACTTC. This sequence encodes CVSSRVQGTRGEQYF.

Only a few counts were recorded for this clone. The chain combines TRBV15 with TRBJ2-1; 8 nucleotides match TRBD2. The junction had 19 bases not matched to a gene; V was cut back by 4 bases and J by 8 bases. The CDR3 sequence is 18 residues long. The germline CDR1 and CDR2 sequences are LNHNV and YYDKDF (reference sequence). CDR3 sequence (DNA): TGTGCCACCAGCACCACCCCAGGACTAGCCCCTACTGGCGATGAGCAGTTCTTC. Its protein product is CATSTTPGLAPTGDEQFF.

The chain employs TRBV10-2 and TRBJ2-7, with TRBD2 identical over 8 bases. V shed 6 bases, J shed 0 bases, and the junction held 7 bases outside the gene matches. The CDR3 totals 15 residues. Germline V CDR1 and CDR2: WSHSY, SAAADI. The CDR3 spells CASSDPSGPSYEQYF. The CDR3 nucleotides are TGCGCCAGCAGCGACCCTAGCGGGCCCTCCTACGAGCAGTACTTC.

CDR3 sequence reads: CASSFYRVTNEKLFF. As DNA, the CDR3 is TGTGCCAGCAGCTTTTACAGGGTGACTAATGAAAAACTGTTTTTT. The chain uses TRBV7-9 and TRBJ1-4; D is possibly TRBD1 (6 bases). The CDR3 has 15 residues. Germline loops: CDR1 SEHNR, CDR2 FQNEAQ (reference sequence). The V end was cut by 3 bases, the J end by 2 bases, with 10 bases between.

The chain uses TRBV5-1 and TRBJ1-1, with D maybe TRBD1 (5 bases). Trimming removed 0 bases at V and 2 bases at J, with 11 bases between. The CDR3 sequence is 15 residues long. Germline V gene sequence: CDR1 SGHRS, CDR2 YFSETQ. This CDR3 reads CASSLVGGGNTEAFF. For the CDR3, the DNA is TGCGCCAGCAGCTTGGTGGGGGGAGGTAACACTGAAGCTTTCTTT.

The chain employs TRBV11-2 and TRBJ2-5; no firm D call. From germline, CDR1 is SGHAT and CDR2 FQNNGV. Trimming took off 0 bases at V and 2 bases at J, with 16 bases between the two ends. The CDR3 length is 17 residues. The CDR3 protein is CASSLDEVADNQETQYF. CDR3 coding DNA: TGTGCCAGCAGCTTAGATGAGGTGGCCGATAATCAAGAGACCCAGTACTTC.

This clone turned up a few times. The genes are TRBV5-1 and TRBJ2-4; 13 bases agree with TRBD2. V gave up 4 bases and J gave up 0 bases; unmatched junction bases: 19. The CDR3 has 22 amino acids. The germline CDR1 and CDR2 sequences are SGHRS and YFSETQ. CDR3 sequence (DNA): TGCGCCAGCAGCCCCTGGACTAGCGGGAGCCAGACCGGGGTCTTAGCCAAAAACATTCAGTACTTC. As protein: CASSPWTSGSQTGVLAKNIQYF.

The V call is TRBV29-1, the J call TRBJ2-7; 8 positions agree with TRBD1. Germline CDR1 is SQVTM and CDR2 is ANQGSEA. V gave up 6 bases and J gave up 3 bases; unmatched junction bases: 4. There are 12 residues in the CDR3. Here the CDR3 reads CSVRGTGYEQYF. The CDR3 region has the DNA TGCAGCGTGAGAGGGACAGGCTACGAGCAGTACTTC.

The chain links TRBV27 to TRBJ1-2; 7 bases match TRBD1. With V trimmed by 5 bases and J by 6 bases, 6 bases remained unmatched. The CDR3 is 13 residues long. Germline V gene data show CDR1 as MNHEY and CDR2 as SMNVEV (reference sequence). CDR3 amino acids: CASSPTGRDGYTF. DNA for the CDR3: TGTGCCAGCAGTCCGACAGGGCGAGATGGCTACACCTTC.

The sample holds a few counts of this clone. The rearrangement joins TRBV7-6 to TRBJ2-1, with 9 bases matching TRBD2. The germline V gene encodes CDR1 SGHVS and CDR2 FNYEAQ. This CDR3 spans 16 amino acids. With 5 bases clipped from V and 8 bases from J, the junction kept 13 bases outside the gene matches. The CDR3 DNA reads TGTGCCAGCAGCGCGAAATTTAGCGGGAGTGGCGATGAGCAGTTCTTC. Translating it yields CASSAKFSGSGDEQFF.

The chain employs TRBV5-1 and TRBJ1-5, with a possible D match to TRBD1 (5 bases). Germline-derived CDR1 and CDR2 are SGHRS and YFSETQ. This CDR3 is built from 13 residues. Trimming took off 1 base at V and 6 bases at J, with 8 bases between the two ends. CDR3 in DNA: TGCGCCAGCAGCTTGTCGGGGGGTCAGCCCCAGCATTTT. Its protein is CASSLSGGQPQHF.

The chain carries TRBV5-6 and TRBJ2-3; 11 bases line up with TRBD2. Germline V CDR1 and CDR2: SGHDT, YYEEEE. The V and J ends lost 0 bases and 4 bases, in that order; junction bases with no gene match: 7. The CDR3 spans 17 residues. CDR3 loop: CASSLGPSGGFSDTQYF. CDR3 sequence (DNA): TGTGCCAGCAGCTTGGGGCCTAGCGGGGGGTTTTCAGATACGCAGTATTTT. The full variable domain, in which reference TRBV5-6 and TRBJ2-3 provide the parts outside the CDR3, is DAGVTQSPTHLIKTRGQQVTLRCSPKSGHDTVSWYQQALGQGPQFIFQYYEEEERQRGNFPDRFSGHQFPNYSSELNVNALLLGDSALYLCASSLGPSGGFSDTQYFGPGTRLTVL.

J is TRBJ2-2 and V is TRBV7-2; 8 bases line up with TRBD1. Germline V gives CDR1 SGHTA, CDR2 FQGNSA. The CDR3 extends over 15 amino acids. V shed 5 bases, J shed 1 base, and the junction held 3 bases outside the gene matches. The chain's CDR3 is CASSTGTGNTGELFF. In DNA, the CDR3 is TGTGCCAGCAGCACCGGGACAGGGAACACCGGGGAGCTGTTTTTT.

The chain is built from TRBV5-1 and TRBJ1-1; TRBD1 matches at 11 bases. J gave up 4 bases and V 3 bases, and 8 bases lay outside the gene matches. The CDR3 sequence is 16 residues long. Looked up from germline, CDR1 is SGHRS and CDR2 is YFSETQ. Here the CDR3 DNA reads TGCGCCAGCAGCTCCGGGACAGGGGGAATTAGCACTGAAGCTTTCTTT. It translates to CASSSGTGGISTEAFF.

This rearrangement joins TRBV10-1 to TRBJ2-3; TRBD2 is a possible D gene (5 bases). Per the germline V gene, CDR1 is WNHNN and CDR2 is SYGVQD (reference sequence). Between the trimmed V and J ends, which lost 3 bases and 6 bases, there was a span of 10 bases. The CDR3 has 13 amino acids. CDR3 DNA sequence: TGCGCCAGCAGTGACCCCGGACTGGATACGCAGTATTTT. It codes for CASSDPGLDTQYF.

The chain carries TRBV27 and TRBJ2-7, with 8 bases that match TRBD1. Germline assignment: CDR1 MNHEY and CDR2 SMNVEV (reference sequence). CDR3 length: 13 amino acids. The trim removed 6 bases at V and 4 bases at J, leaving 5 bases unmatched. The CDR3 loop is CASRYRTGYEQYF. Here the CDR3 DNA reads TGTGCCAGCAGGTACCGGACAGGGTACGAGCAGTACTTC.

A note on this clone: At one end the junction does not follow the germline gene, possibly because of a read error. The chain links TRBV7-9 to TRBJ2-5, with a tentative D call TRBD2 (8 bases). The CDR3 covers 15 residues. The germline gives CDR1 SEHNR, CDR2 FQNEAQ (reference sequence). DNA for the CDR3: TGTTCCAGCAGCTTAGCGGGACAGAACCAAGAGACCCAGTACTTC. Protein product: CSSSLAGQNQETQYF. The complete variable domain, with remaining parts taken from reference TRBV7-9 and TRBJ2-5, reads DTGVSQNPRHKITKRGQNVTFRCDPISEHNRLYWYRQTLGQGPEFLTYFQNEAQLEKSRLLSDRFSAERPKGSFSTLEIQRTEQGDSAMYLCSSSLAGQNQETQYFGPGTRLLVL.

The chain is built from TRBV18 and TRBJ2-7; a weak D match, TRBD1 (5 bases). This CDR3 has 13 residues. The germline V gene encodes CDR1 KGHSH and CDR2 LQKENI. V shed 4 bases and J shed 2 bases, with 9 bases lying between them. The CDR3 region has the DNA TGTGCCAGCTCACGGGGCGGAGCCTACGAGCAGTACTTC. Protein: CASSRGGAYEQYF.

The chain uses TRBV10-2 and TRBJ2-3; possibly TRBD2 for D (5 bases). V lost 11 bases and J 0 bases, leaving 18 bases between the germline ends. Germline V gene sequence: CDR1 WSHSY, CDR2 SAAADI. This CDR3 contains 15 residues. CDR3 region: CAGGRGLLSTDTQYF. The CDR3 nucleotides are TGCGCCGGAGGTCGTGGGTTACTTAGCACAGATACGCAGTATTTT.

V and J are TRBV5-8 and TRBJ2-3; maybe TRBD2 (7 bases). This CDR3 is built from 14 residues. The V end lost 6 bases, the J end lost 2 bases, and 13 bases lay between the germline ends. The germline gives CDR1 SGHTS, CDR2 YDEGEE. CDR3 residues: CASKGGLYTDTQYF. For the CDR3, the DNA is TGTGCCAGCAAGGGGGGGCTTTACACAGATACGCAGTATTTT.

This clone was counted between two and nine times. The V gene is TRBV5-1, the J gene TRBJ1-2, with 7 bases aligning to TRBD1. The junction had 4 bases not matched to a gene; V was cut back by 5 bases and J by 3 bases. The CDR3 is made up of 13 amino acids. Looked up from germline, CDR1 is SGHRS and CDR2 is YFSETQ. DNA for the CDR3: TGCGCCAGCAGAGCCGGGACAGACTATGGCTACACCTTC. Residues: CASRAGTDYGYTF.

This sequence joins TRBV30 and TRBJ1-3; D is perhaps TRBD1 (6 bases). CDR3 size: 13 residues. Germline loops: CDR1 GTSNPN, CDR2 SVGIG (reference sequence). Trimming took off 3 bases at V and 6 bases at J, with 12 bases between the two ends. The CDR3 protein is CAWRDRTVNTIYF. CDR3 nucleotides: TGTGCCTGGAGGGACCGGACAGTAAACACCATATATTTT.

This chain links TRBV12-5 with TRBJ2-7; the D is unclear. This CDR3 has 13 residues. Deletions cut 7 bases from V and 3 bases from J, with 13 bases between. Germline CDR1 and CDR2: LGHNT and FRNRAP. CDR3 bases: TGTGCTAGTGCCCTGGAGAGTCACTACGAGCAGTACTTC. Amino acid sequence: CASALESHYEQYF.

In regard to this clone: The junction departs from germline at one end; a sequencing error may be responsible. The chain links TRBV7-9 to TRBJ2-7, with D tentatively TRBD1 (6 bases). Germline V lookup: CDR1 SEHNR, CDR2 FQNEAQ (reference sequence). CDR3 length: 18 residues. The CDR3 DNA is TGTTCCAGCAGCAAACAGGGAACTTTGGGCCTTTCTACGGACGAGCAGTACTTC. The encoded protein is CSSSKQGTLGLSTDEQYF.

The CDR3 loop reads CASAQGVGEQYF. CDR3 in DNA: TGTGCCAGCGCACAGGGTGTGGGCGAGCAGTACTTC. The chain links TRBV7-6 to TRBJ2-7, with D tentatively TRBD1 (6 bases). The germline gives CDR1 SGHVS, CDR2 FNYEAQ. Trimming removed 8 bases from V and 6 bases from J, with 14 bases in between. CDR3 length: 12 residues.

The chain has TRBV11-2 and TRBJ2-4; 7 nucleotides agree with TRBD1. Per germline, CDR1 SGHAT and CDR2 FQNNGV. CDR3 size: 14 residues. V lost 5 bases and J lost 8; bases outside the gene matches: 9. CDR3 protein: CASSRGQARDIQYF. The CDR3, as DNA: TGTGCCAGCAGCCGCGGACAGGCCCGAGACATTCAGTACTTC.

This clone has more than one count but fewer than ten. The V call is TRBV6-6, the J call TRBJ1-5; no clear D gene. V shed 6 bases and J shed 4 bases, with 19 bases lying between them. Per the germline V gene, CDR1 is MNHNY and CDR2 is SVGAGI (reference sequence). The CDR3 loop spans 16 amino acids. The CDR3 DNA reads as TGTGCCAGCAGCGAGCGTGAAGCCCCATTAAATCAGCCCCAGCATTTT. Translating gives CASSEREAPLNQPQHF.

This clone was counted once. This rearrangement joins TRBV5-1 to TRBJ2-3; 10 nucleotides line up with TRBD2. This CDR3 is 14 amino acids long. Germline assignment: CDR1 SGHRS and CDR2 YFSETQ. The J segment lost 4 bases and the V segment lost 4 bases, leaving 3 bases of the junction unmatched. CDR3: CASSKAGGADTQYF. The CDR3 DNA sequence: TGCGCCAGCAGCAAAGCGGGGGGGGCAGATACGCAGTATTTT.

In this sample, this clone turned up a few times. The gene calls are TRBV30 and TRBJ2-7, with D unresolved. This CDR3 has 13 amino acids. The V gene lost 4 bases and the J gene lost 4 bases, with 14 bases spanning the gap. Germline CDR1 reads GTSNPN; CDR2 reads SVGIG (reference sequence). This chain's CDR3 is CAWTSPPRYEQYF. Here the CDR3 DNA reads TGTGCCTGGACTTCCCCCCCGCGGTACGAGCAGTACTTC.